Included here is one T cell receptor (beta chain) sequence, with context. The CDR3 contains 15 residues. Germline CDR1 MGHDK, CDR2 SYGVNS. The trim removed 4 bases at V and 8 bases at J, leaving 7 bases unmatched. This record belongs to a study of shared T cell receptors in the human thymus. Repertoires were generated with immunoSEQ multiplex PCR, while TCRdb's copy carries only in-frame clones and drops some. Seen here are hundreds of thousands of clones, approximately 89% observed once, and the top ten hold just under 0.0095%. These data were also reused for a study on human thymus T cells. That source notes: Resections from corrective heart surgery supplied the thymus tissue.

The chain links TRBV25-1 to TRBJ1-4, with 10 bases aligning to TRBD1. The TCR sequence derives from a boy in the first two years of life with a congenital heart defect. What was sequenced was thymocytes. CDR3 DNA: TGTGCCAGCAGTGGACAGGGGGCAGGGAGGGAAAAACTGTTTTTT. Amino acid sequence: CASSGQGAGREKLFF.